This TCR beta chain came from a study of spatial heterogeneity in lung cancer. The overall study: PBMC samples from follow-up, where available, were sequenced a median of roughly two years after resection. The count of detected beta-chain sequences consistently exceeded that of alpha-chain sequences.

Notes on this clonotype: What it binds is not known.

Study results and limitations: Ubiquitous expanded tumor TCRs surfaced in blood more at resection than they did at follow-up.

TCRdb re-called the 5' RACE reads through MiXCR, storing one row per CDR3 protein. The sample carries 15,000 to 20,000 distinct CDR3 sequences, over 15% recorded once. The V gene's germline CDR1 is MNHEY and CDR2 SMNVEV (reference sequence). The CDR3 runs 15 residues. Trimming removed 1 base at V and 2 bases at J, with 11 bases between. Time point: blood at routine non-recurrence follow-up after resection. In each case, whole RNA from tumor, nontumor lung or frozen PBMC was sequenced unsorted. The receptor was derived from a male donor with early-stage non-small cell lung cancer. The chain recombines TRBV27 with TRBJ2-5; no clear D gene. The material sequenced was PBMCs, taken at follow-up. The CDR3 region has the DNA TGTGCCAGCAGTTTATTCTGGACCTCTCAAGAGACCCAGTACTTC. Protein: CASSLFWTSQETQYF.